Here is one T cell receptor beta chain with its context. The entry originates in a study of blood T cell repertoires in COVID-19. V gave up 3 bases and J gave up 5 bases, with 13 bases separating them. The CDR3 is 13 residues long. Germline CDR1 reads DFQATT; CDR2 reads SNEGSKA (reference sequence). Per the study methods: Nucleated cell number was recorded as an estimate derived from reference gene primer amplification. Profiled with immunoSEQ multiplex PCR; TCRdb holds only in-frame clones, not every one. V and J calls and clone size are those listed in that table; D and trimming were worked out from the DNA. Among 75,000 to 90,000 clones, 90% were seen once, and the ten largest hold 6.5% to 8.5%.

The specimen sequenced was peripheral blood. The chain carries TRBV20-1 and TRBJ1-2; D is perhaps TRBD1 (5 bases). The TCR sequence derives from a man aged 18-30 years with COVID-19, enrolled during active disease. The CDR3 protein is CSASPDRRYGYTF. The DNA for the CDR3 is TGCAGTGCTAGTCCCGACAGACGGTATGGCTACACCTTC.